This TCR beta chain derives from a study of molecular identifiers for immune sequencing clone quantification. About the research overall: Replicate experiments divided RNA from around 20,000 or 100,000 naive CD8 cells into five parts and sequenced four.

Study outcomes and limitations: The study found clones above 20 RNA copies held over 97% of effector molecules and under 1% in naive cells. Barcode-sharing identical TCR molecules could underestimate highly expanded clone sizes.

TCRdb reprocessed the PCR reads with MiXCR, giving one entry per CDR3 protein. The data contain about 35,000 distinct CDR3 sequences, around 18% of them seen just once; the ten biggest clones take up roughly 6.6%. Germline V gives CDR1 MNHEY, CDR2 SVGAGI. The CDR3 consists of 14 residues. V gave up 0 bases and J gave up 3 bases, with 9 bases separating them. CD8+CD4-CCR7+CD45RA+ sorting gave the naive CD8 T cells. This clonotype has ten or more counts. Its antigen remains unidentified. Sequencing input: naive CD8+ T cells from blood, with Jurkat cell RNA spiked in. Specified subset: FACS-sorted CD8+CD4-CCR7+CD45RA+ naive T cells. V usage is TRBV6-5 and J usage is TRBJ2-7; perhaps TRBD2 as D (5 bases). This receptor was obtained from a human donor in good health. Some libraries in this study had Jurkat cell RNA spiked in. The CDR3 DNA reads TGTGCCAGCAGTTACTCGAGGGCTAGCTACGAGCAGTACTTC. Translation gives CASSYSRASYEQYF.